This T cell receptor (beta chain) was obtained from a study of T cell repertoires in cytomegalovirus infection. About the study: CMV infection plus the matching HLA type was flagged by public TCR beta signatures. Study outcomes and limitations: Accumulated public TCR beta family frequency recognized individuals carrying CMV together with the relevant HLA. HLA-C-restricted TCR beta clonotypes specific for CMV led the ex vivo response.

The V end lost 0 bases, the J end lost 1 base, and 10 bases lay between the germline ends. The CDR3 consists of 15 residues. CDR1 LGHNA and CDR2 YNFKEQ come from the germline V gene. This clonotype was counted ten times or more. Its antigen is as yet unknown. From the reads, TCRdb called clonotypes with MiXCR, one entry per CDR3 protein. The sample includes 100,000 to 150,000 distinct CDR3 sequences, approximately 9.2% of them seen just once. The chain carries TRBV4-2 and TRBJ2-7; weak D call: TRBD1 (6 bases). Sequenced input: PBMCs. The origin of this receptor is a human donor in good health (CMV status not recorded). Some clones in this sample may be carry-over from other donors' samples. CDR3 region: CASSQDYRDSYEQYF. In DNA form, the CDR3 reads TGTGCCAGCAGCCAAGATTACAGGGATTCCTACGAGCAGTACTTC.